These 7 T cell receptor beta chains were all obtained from the same sample, sequenced in a study of prognosis after radiotherapy for stage I lung cancer. Genomic DNA provided the template from which TCR beta CDR3 was amplified by two-round multiplex PCR. Primers specific to each TRBV and TRBJ gene drove first-round PCR. TCRdb re-derived calls from the multiplex PCR reads in MiXCR, one entry per CDR3 protein. The top ten hold about 40% of the sample, which has about 16,000 distinct CDR3 sequences, less than 45% seen once. The sequenced sample was PBMCs, obtained before or after stereotactic body radiation therapy (not recorded which). The receptor set was obtained from a donor over 45 with non-small cell lung cancer.

V and J are TRBV6-1 and TRBJ2-3; possible D gene TRBD2, 5 bases. Per the germline V gene, CDR1 is MNHNS and CDR2 is SASEGT. The CDR3 totals 16 residues. Trimming removed 3 bases at V and 12 bases at J, with 25 bases between. The CDR3 sequence is CASSDILGSGTDIQYF. In DNA form, the CDR3 reads TGTGCCAGCAGTGATATATTAGGGAGTGGCACAGATATTCAGTATTTT.

This clonotype was seen once. This chain uses TRBV9 with TRBJ2-3; 8 bases align to TRBD1. The CDR3 consists of 15 residues. Germline V lookup: CDR1 SGDLS, CDR2 YYNGEE. Trimming cost V 1 base and J 5 bases; bases outside gene matches: 6. DNA of the CDR3: TGTGCCAGCAGCGTATTGGACAGGGCCGAAGATACGCAGTATTTT. This gives the protein CASSVLDRAEDTQYF.

This clonotype is termed medium-sized. The J gene is TRBJ1-6, the V gene TRBV6-1, with D hard to call. Trimming took 4 bases from V and 4 from J, leaving 8 bases between them. The length of the CDR3 is 14 residues. The germline V gene has CDR1 MNHNS and CDR2 SASEGT. The CDR3 region is CASSGSGYNSPLHF. The CDR3 DNA follows: TGTGCCAGCAGTGGCTCCGGATATAATTCACCCCTCCACTTT.

This clonotype was recorded at least ten times. This rearrangement joins TRBV19 to TRBJ1-3; possibly TRBD1 for D (5 bases). The CDR3 runs 13 residues. The germline V gene has CDR1 LNHDA and CDR2 SQIVND (reference sequence). The V gene lost 5 bases and the J gene lost 2 bases, with 7 bases spanning the gap. This CDR3 is CASSETAGNTIYF. The CDR3 DNA reads as TGTGCCAGTAGTGAGACAGCTGGAAACACCATATATTTT.

The chain carries TRBV20-1 and TRBJ2-7, with a tentative D call TRBD1 (5 bases). This CDR3 is 15 amino acids long. V was trimmed by 0 bases and J by 2 bases, leaving 14 bases between them. Germline V gene lookup returns CDR1 DFQATT and CDR2 SNEGSKA (reference sequence). Here the CDR3 DNA reads TGCAGTGCTAGAGACCTGAAGGGGCAAGCCTACGAGCAGTACTTC. Translating it yields CSARDLKGQAYEQYF.

This clonotype was observed many times. The chain joins TRBV19 to TRBJ2-3; TRBD2 aligns across 11 bases. J lost 6 bases, V lost 6 bases, and 5 bases had no gene match. CDR1 and CDR2 from the germline V gene are LNHDA and SQIVND (reference sequence). This CDR3 region has 14 residues. CDR3 in DNA: TGTGCCAGTAGATTGGTAGCGGGAGGGGATACGCAGTATTTT. It translates to CASRLVAGGDTQYF. The complete variable domain, with remaining parts taken from reference TRBV19 and TRBJ2-3, reads DGGITQSPKYLFRKEGQNVTLSCEQNLNHDAMYWYRQDPGQGLRLIYYSQIVNDFQKGDIAEGYSVSREKKESFPLTVTSAQKNPTAFYLCASRLVAGGDTQYFGPGTRLTVL.

This clonotype came up many times. With a much larger clone just one base away, this may be a read error. The conserved final phenylalanine or tryptophan is absent from the CDR3, which likely points to a read error. This sequence joins TRBV27 and TRBJ2-7; D is unclear. Between the trimmed V and J ends, which lost 3 bases and 0 bases, there was a span of 6 bases. Germline V gene lookup returns CDR1 MNHEY and CDR2 SMNVEV (reference sequence). The CDR3 covers 13 residues. CDR3 DNA: TGTGCCAGCAGTTTCAGGAGCTCCTACGAGCAGTACCTC. The encoded protein is CASSFRSSYEQYL.